This T cell receptor beta chain was found in a study of early T cells in non-severe SARS-CoV-2 infection. On the study more broadly: Sequencing of unsorted whole blood was done on bulk RNA, leaving chains unpaired.

The library protocol tagged individual cDNA molecules with unique molecular identifiers. TCRdb re-derived calls from the 5' RACE reads in MiXCR, one entry per CDR3 protein. The repertoire holds tens of thousands of distinct CDR3 sequences, with about 12% as singletons. CDR1 is SGHAT and CDR2 is FQDESV in the germline V gene (reference sequence). The CDR3 totals 14 residues. The V end lost 2 bases, the J end lost 6 bases, and 12 bases lay between the germline ends. This sequence joins TRBV11-1 and TRBJ2-3; D is possibly TRBD2 (6 bases). The clonotype was recovered from an adult who was a healthcare worker with PCR-confirmed SARS-CoV-2 infection or an uninfected control (not recorded which). Sequencing used whole blood. The chain's CDR3 is CASSLWGRSDTQYF. CDR3 nucleotide sequence: TGTGCCAGCAGCTTATGGGGGAGGAGCGATACGCAGTATTTT.